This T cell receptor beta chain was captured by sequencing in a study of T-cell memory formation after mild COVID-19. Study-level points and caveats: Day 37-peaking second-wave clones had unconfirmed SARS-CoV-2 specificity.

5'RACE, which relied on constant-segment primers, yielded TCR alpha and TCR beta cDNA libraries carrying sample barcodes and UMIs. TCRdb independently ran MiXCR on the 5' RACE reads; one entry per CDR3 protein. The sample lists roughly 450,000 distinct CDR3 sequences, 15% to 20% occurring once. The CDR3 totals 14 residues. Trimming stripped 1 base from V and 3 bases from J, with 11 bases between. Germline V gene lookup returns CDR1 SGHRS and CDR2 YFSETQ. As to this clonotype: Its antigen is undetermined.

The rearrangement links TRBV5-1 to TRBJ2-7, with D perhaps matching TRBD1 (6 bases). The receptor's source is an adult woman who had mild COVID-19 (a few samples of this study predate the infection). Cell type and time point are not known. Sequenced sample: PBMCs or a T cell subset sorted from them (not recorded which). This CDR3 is CASSLQGPRYEQYF. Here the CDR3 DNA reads TGCGCCAGCAGCTTGCAGGGGCCCCGCTACGAGCAGTACTTC.